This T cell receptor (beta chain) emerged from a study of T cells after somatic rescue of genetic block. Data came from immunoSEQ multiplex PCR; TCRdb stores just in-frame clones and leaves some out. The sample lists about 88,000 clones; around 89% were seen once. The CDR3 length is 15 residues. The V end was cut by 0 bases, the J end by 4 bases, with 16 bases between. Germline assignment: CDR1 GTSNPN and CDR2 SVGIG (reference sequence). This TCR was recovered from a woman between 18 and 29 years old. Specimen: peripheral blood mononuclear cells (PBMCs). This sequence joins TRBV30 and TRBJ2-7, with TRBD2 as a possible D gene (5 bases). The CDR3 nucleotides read TGTGCCTGGAGTGTTGGTCGCGGAGGTTCTTACGAGCAGTACTTC. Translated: CAWSVGRGGSYEQYF.